This T cell receptor (beta chain) was sequenced for a study of read filtering for tumor transcriptome and immune sequencing. Regarding the study as a whole: About 81.9% of IR-seq clonotypes had one read, totaling 3% to 4.5% of reads; RNA-seq: about 69% and 49%.

The library was built from roughly 400 ng RNA with molecular barcoded adaptors for alpha/delta and beta/gamma chains. TCRdb used MiXCR to reprocess the reads, holding one entry per CDR3 protein. The table lists about 86,000 distinct CDR3 sequences, roughly 12% of them singletons. Germline CDR1 is DFQATT and CDR2 is SNEGSKA (reference sequence). The CDR3 loop spans 15 amino acids. Trimming took 3 bases from V and 0 from J, leaving 13 bases between them. Sampling of bone marrow took place during active disease in every patient. This clonotype was counted many times. Its antigen is not identified. The chain carries TRBV20-1 and TRBJ2-3; D possibly corresponds to TRBD2 (6 bases). Sequenced input: a population of CD138-negative cells sorted from bone marrow. The origin of this receptor is a donor at least 40 years old with multiple myeloma. CDR3 nucleotides: TGCAGTGCTAGGCAATCCAGCGGGAGCACAGATACGCAGTATTTT. Translated: CSARQSSGSTDTQYF.